This is a list of T cell receptor beta chains from one sample in a study of shared clonotypes between healthy human individuals. Assay: immunoSEQ multiplex PCR; the TCRdb copy retains only in-frame clones and omits some. The sample contains approximately 180,000 clones, about 93% of which appear only once. The specimen was naive CD4+ T cells sorted from blood. These receptors all stem from a woman in her thirties in good health. The CDR3 runs from the conserved cysteine through the conserved F or W. Each record gives: V gene, D gene, clone size, J gene, CDR3 DNA, CDR3 protein. The D gene is left open where the match is weak. For some rows the clone size is stated as once, few or many, or as a class when expanded; others skip it.

TRBV29-1,.,.,TRBJ2-7,TGCAGCGTTCGGGGGGCCCCGAAGGCGGAAAACTACGAGCAGTACTTC,CSVRGAPKAENYEQYF
TRBV5-1,TRBD1,.,TRBJ2-7,TGCGCCAGCAGCTTGGGTGGGACAGCCTCCTACGAGCAGTACTTC,CASSLGGTASYEQYF
TRBV6-1,TRBD1,.,TRBJ2-7,TGTGCCAGCGGGGACAGGGGGATTCGCGAGCAGTACTTC,CASGDRGIREQYF
TRBV4-2,TRBD1,.,TRBJ2-7,TGTGCCAGCAGCCAAGGACAGGGGGCCCACGAGCAGTACTTC,CASSQGQGAHEQYF
TRBV28,TRBD2,once,TRBJ2-7,TGTGCCAGCAGTTACCGACTAGCGGGAATCTACGAGCAGTACTTC,CASSYRLAGIYEQYF
TRBV9,.,.,TRBJ2-5,TGTGCCAGCAGCGAGGCCCTGGGACTTTCCAACTACCAAGAGACCCAGTACTTC,CASSEALGLSNYQETQYF
TRBV5-1,TRBD1,.,TRBJ1-4,TGCGCCAGCAGCCAAGGACAGGGTGAAAAACTGTTTTTT,CASSQGQGEKLFF
TRBV6-5,.,.,TRBJ1-5,TGTGCCAGCAGTTTAAACCGGGACGGATCAAATCAGCCCCAGCATTTT,CASSLNRDGSNQPQHF
TRBV28,TRBD1,once,TRBJ1-3,TGTGCCAGTTCAGACATCAGACAGGGAGATGGAAACACCATATATTTT,CASSDIRQGDGNTIYF
TRBV30,.,.,TRBJ1-2,TGTGCCTGGGACAAAGCTAACTATGGCTACACCTTC,CAWDKANYGYTF
TRBV5-1,.,.,TRBJ2-7,TGCGCCAGCAGCTGGATACCGGGACTTGCCTACGAGCAGTACTTC,CASSWIPGLAYEQYF
TRBV19,TRBD1,.,TRBJ2-6,TGTGCCAGTAGCTCGACAGGGGGCCACTCTGGGGCCAACGTCCTGACTTTC,CASSSTGGHSGANVLTF
TRBV6-4,TRBD2,.,TRBJ2-3,TGTGCCAGCAGTGTCCTAGCGGTTAGCAGCACAGATACGCAGTATTTT,CASSVLAVSSTDTQYF
TRBV30,.,.,TRBJ1-3,TGTGCCTGGAGTCGCACACTCTCTGGAAACACCATATATTTT,CAWSRTLSGNTIYF
TRBV28,TRBD1,.,TRBJ1-2,TGTGCCAGTCGCTTACAGGGGGCGGAAGGCTACACCTTC,CASRLQGAEGYTF
TRBV5-1,.,.,TRBJ2-7,TGCGCCAGCAGCTTGGCCGGGGGTTCCTACGAGCAGTACTTC,CASSLAGGSYEQYF